This T cell receptor beta chain originates from a study of cytomegalovirus exposure and HLA in healthy donors. Generated by immunoSEQ multiplex PCR, the TCRdb table keeps only in-frame clones and is missing some. The profile shows some 68,000 clones, approximately 97% of them singletons. CDR1 LNHDA and CDR2 SQIVND come from the germline V gene (reference sequence). J lost 0 bases, V lost 7 bases, and 2 bases had no gene match. The CDR3 is made up of 13 amino acids. Sequenced input: PBMCs. The rearrangement links TRBV19 to TRBJ2-7, with 8 nucleotides matching TRBD2. The receptor comes from a man aged 18 to 29 in good health and CMV-seronegative. CDR3 sequence (DNA): TGTGCCAGTACCGGGAGGGGCTCCTACGAGCAGTACTTC. Translation: CASTGRGSYEQYF.